Reported below is one T cell receptor beta chain. Its antigen is not known. The data originate from a study of T cells expressing NK-cell markers. Study at large: Underlying the TCR beta repertoires were sorted CD3+CD56+NKG2C+, CD3+CD56+NKG2C- and CD3+CD56-NKG2C+ T cells. The study, taken as a whole, reports: A range of about 1.0-8% of CD8+ T cells consisted of dominant NKG2C+ clonotypes in 6 or 7 donors.

Per the germline V gene, CDR1 is SEHNR and CDR2 is FQNEAQ (reference sequence). The CDR3 runs to 15 residues. As the method of synthesis, 5'RACE template switching with UMIs yielded TCR beta cDNA. TCRdb re-called the 5' RACE reads and catalogs CDR3 proteins one per entry, DNA excluded. Its table lists some 390,000 distinct CDR3 sequences. Sequenced sample: blood T cells: a sorted CD56 or NKG2C T cell subset, CD4+ or CD8+ T cells, or bulk PBMC T cells (not recorded which). This TCR was recovered from a woman aged 45-65 years in good health. V gene TRBV7-9 combines with J gene TRBJ2-3; without DNA, the TCRdb call of TRBD2 cannot be checked. CDR3 loop: CASSRIAGGTDTQYF.